A selection of T cell receptor beta chains follows, all from one sample in a study of T cell responses to AZD1222 COVID-19 vaccine. Sequencing used immunoSEQ multiplex PCR; TCRdb keeps in-frame clones, though not all of them. The table records roughly 130,000 clones, around 90% of them present only once. This sample comprised peripheral blood, obtained on day 0 of AZD1222 vaccination. The source of these receptors is an adult in good health. The CDR3 runs from the conserved cysteine through the conserved F or W.

J gene | V gene | CDR3 protein
TRBJ1-1 | TRBV5-6 | CASSLGGRSFF
TRBJ2-5 | TRBV5-4 | CASSLASGGQETQYF
TRBJ1-2 | TRBV3-1/TRBV3-2 | CASSQTQGYTF
TRBJ1-1 | TRBV28 | CASSGRTGANEAFF
TRBJ1-5 | TRBV19 | CASSIGDISNQPQHF
TRBJ2-7 | TRBV3-1/TRBV3-2 | CASSPPLGLPSEQYF
TRBJ2-3 | TRBV10-2 | CASSEIWAQSTDTQYF
TRBJ1-4 | TRBV3-1/TRBV3-2 | CASSTFRATNEKLFF
TRBJ1-5 | TRBV6-5 | CASMAYSNQPQHF
TRBJ2-1 | TRBV30 | CAWITTGGLGNEQFF
TRBJ2-2 | TRBV18 | CASSRSWAGAGELFF
TRBJ1-5 | TRBV28 | CASSNGGIQNQPQHF
TRBJ2-5 | TRBV5-1 | CASSPRERETQYF
TRBJ1-1 | TRBV29-1 | CSGGEGHRSAFF
TRBJ2-7 | TRBV5-1 | CASSLATGLYEQYF
TRBJ2-3 | TRBV18 | CASSPYDRAKDTQYF
TRBJ2-5 | TRBV29-1 | CSVETGGETQYF
TRBJ1-2 | TRBV11-1 | CASSPLDRANYGYTF
TRBJ2-1 | TRBV5-5 | CASSSLGTINNEQFF
TRBJ1-2 | TRBV4-1 | CASSQVSVGYGYTF
TRBJ1-5 | TRBV6-5 | CASSPLLGNQPQHF
TRBJ1-1 | TRBV6-6 | CASSLKNTEAFF
TRBJ2-7 | TRBV9 | CASSVAPNYEQYF
TRBJ2-3 | TRBV4-3 | CASSQELAGGPDTQYF
TRBJ2-1 | TRBV5-1 | CASRVLTSGGASEQFF
TRBJ2-2 | TRBV10-3 | CAISETGGTGELFF
TRBJ2-1 | TRBV6-4 | CASSDWDTDEQFF
TRBJ2-7 | TRBV5-4 | CASSLVGESYEQYF
TRBJ1-4 | TRBV20-1 | CSASYGATNEKLFF
TRBJ1-2 | TRBV9 | CASSVVEHGYTF
TRBJ1-1 | TRBV5-8 | CASKQNTEAFF
TRBJ1-1 | TRBV5-5 | CASSLAGPPGTEAFF
TRBJ2-7 | TRBV27 | CASSPSVGRGGPSYEQYF
TRBJ1-5 | TRBV10-2 | CATRLPGVQPQHF
TRBJ2-3 | TRBV12-5 | CASAIRTGDGGDTQYF
TRBJ2-3 | TRBV18 | CASSPGLAIDTQYF
TRBJ2-7 | TRBV11-2 | CASSRDTSYEQYF
TRBJ1-6 | TRBV14 | CASSQDIWAGSNSPLHF
TRBJ2-7 | TRBV11-2 | CASSPTSLVYEQYF
TRBJ1-1 | TRBV5-4 | CASSPKQGTVEAFF